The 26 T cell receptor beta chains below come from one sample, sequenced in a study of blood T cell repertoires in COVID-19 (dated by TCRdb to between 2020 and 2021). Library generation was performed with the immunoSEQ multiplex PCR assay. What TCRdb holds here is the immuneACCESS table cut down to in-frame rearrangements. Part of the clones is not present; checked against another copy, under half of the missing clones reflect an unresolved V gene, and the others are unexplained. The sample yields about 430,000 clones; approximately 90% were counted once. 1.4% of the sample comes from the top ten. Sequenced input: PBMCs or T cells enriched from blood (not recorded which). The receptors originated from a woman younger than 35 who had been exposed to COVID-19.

The CDR3 DNA is TGTGCCAGCAGGGAACAGGGAAACACCATATATTTT. It yields the protein CASREQGNTIYF. This rearrangement joins TRBV2 to TRBJ1-3; D remains unclear. Germline V gives CDR1 SNHLY, CDR2 FYNNEI. Trimming took 6 bases from V and 4 from J, leaving 7 bases between them. The CDR3 sequence is 12 residues long.

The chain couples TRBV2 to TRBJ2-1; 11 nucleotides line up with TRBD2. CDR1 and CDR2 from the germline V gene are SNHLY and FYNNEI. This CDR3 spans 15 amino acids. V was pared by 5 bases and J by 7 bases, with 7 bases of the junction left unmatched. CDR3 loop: CASSTRLAGINEQFF. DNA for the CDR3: TGTGCCAGCAGTACCAGACTAGCGGGGATTAATGAGCAGTTCTTC.

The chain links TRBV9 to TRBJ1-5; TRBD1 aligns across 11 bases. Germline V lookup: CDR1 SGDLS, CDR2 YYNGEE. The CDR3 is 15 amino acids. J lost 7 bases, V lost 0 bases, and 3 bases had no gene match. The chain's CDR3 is CASSVGTGGRQPQHF. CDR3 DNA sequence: TGTGCCAGCAGCGTAGGGACAGGGGGCAGACAGCCCCAGCATTTT.

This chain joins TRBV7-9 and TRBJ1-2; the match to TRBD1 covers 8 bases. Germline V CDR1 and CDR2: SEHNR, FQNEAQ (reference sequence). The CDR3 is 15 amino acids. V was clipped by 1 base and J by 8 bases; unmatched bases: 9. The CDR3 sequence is CASSLGQGPSGGYTF. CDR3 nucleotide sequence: TGTGCCAGCAGCTTAGGACAGGGGCCCAGTGGGGGCTACACCTTC.

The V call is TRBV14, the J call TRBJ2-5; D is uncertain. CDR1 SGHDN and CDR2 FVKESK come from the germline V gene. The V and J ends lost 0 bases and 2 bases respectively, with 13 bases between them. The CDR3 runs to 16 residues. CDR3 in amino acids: CASSQDRLQFQETQYF. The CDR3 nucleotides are TGTGCCAGCAGCCAAGATCGTTTGCAGTTTCAAGAGACCCAGTACTTC.

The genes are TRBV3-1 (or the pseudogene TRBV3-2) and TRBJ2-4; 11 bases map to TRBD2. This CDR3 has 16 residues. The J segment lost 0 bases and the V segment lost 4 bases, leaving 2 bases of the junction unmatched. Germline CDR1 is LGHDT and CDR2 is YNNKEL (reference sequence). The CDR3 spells CASSRLAGLAKNIQYF. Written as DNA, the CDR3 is TGTGCCAGCAGCCGACTAGCGGGGCTAGCCAAAAACATTCAGTACTTC.

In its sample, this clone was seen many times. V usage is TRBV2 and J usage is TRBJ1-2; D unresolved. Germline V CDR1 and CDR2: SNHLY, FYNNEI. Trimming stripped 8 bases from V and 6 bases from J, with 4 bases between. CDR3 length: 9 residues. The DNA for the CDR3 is TGTGCCAGCGCGGATGGCTACACCTTC. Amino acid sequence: CASADGYTF.

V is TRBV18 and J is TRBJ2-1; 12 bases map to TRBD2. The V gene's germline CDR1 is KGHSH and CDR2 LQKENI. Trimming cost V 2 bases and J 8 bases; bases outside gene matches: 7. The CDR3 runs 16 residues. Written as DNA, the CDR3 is TGTGCCAGCTCACCAATTGGACTAGCGGGAACCGATGAGCAGTTCTTC. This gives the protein CASSPIGLAGTDEQFF.

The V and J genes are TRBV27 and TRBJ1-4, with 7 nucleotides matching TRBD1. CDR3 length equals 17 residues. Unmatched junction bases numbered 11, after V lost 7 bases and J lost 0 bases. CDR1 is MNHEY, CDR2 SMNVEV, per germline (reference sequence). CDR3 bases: TGTGCCAGCACCTACTCGAGCAGGGGGGCAACTAATGAAAAACTGTTTTTT. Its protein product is CASTYSSRGATNEKLFF.

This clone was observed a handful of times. CDR3 nucleotides: TGTGCCAGCAGCTTCAGGGTGTCGGTCAATGAGCAGTTCTTC. Its translation is CASSFRVSVNEQFF. This chain uses TRBV2 with TRBJ2-1; D perhaps matches TRBD1 (5 bases). The CDR3 is made up of 14 amino acids. Trimming pared 6 bases from V and 6 bases from J, leaving 15 bases between. The germline V gene has CDR1 SNHLY and CDR2 FYNNEI.

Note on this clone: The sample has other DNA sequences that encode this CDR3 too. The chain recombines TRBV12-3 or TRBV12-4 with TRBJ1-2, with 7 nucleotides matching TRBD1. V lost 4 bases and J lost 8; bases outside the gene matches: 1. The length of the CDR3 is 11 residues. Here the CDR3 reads CASSYRGGYTF. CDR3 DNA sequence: TGTGCCAGCAGTTACAGGGGCGGCTACACCTTC.

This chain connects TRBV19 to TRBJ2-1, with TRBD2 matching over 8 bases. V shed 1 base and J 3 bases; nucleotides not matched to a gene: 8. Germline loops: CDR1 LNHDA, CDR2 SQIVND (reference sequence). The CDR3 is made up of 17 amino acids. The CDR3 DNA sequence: TGTGCCAGTAGTATAGTCTTTCTGCGGGAGGACTACAATGAGCAGTTCTTC. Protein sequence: CASSIVFLREDYNEQFF. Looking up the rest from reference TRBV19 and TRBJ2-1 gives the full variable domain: DGGITQSPKYLFRKEGQNVTLSCEQNLNHDAMYWYRQDPGQGLRLIYYSQIVNDFQKGDIAEGYSVSREKKESFPLTVTSAQKNPTAFYLCASSIVFLREDYNEQFFGPGTRLTVL.

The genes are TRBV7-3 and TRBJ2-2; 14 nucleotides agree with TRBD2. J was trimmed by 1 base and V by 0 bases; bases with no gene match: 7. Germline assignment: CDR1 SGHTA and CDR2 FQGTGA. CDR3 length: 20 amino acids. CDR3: CASSLTPGLAGGQNTGELFF. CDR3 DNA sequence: TGTGCCAGCAGCTTAACGCCAGGACTAGCGGGGGGTCAGAACACCGGGGAGCTGTTTTTT.

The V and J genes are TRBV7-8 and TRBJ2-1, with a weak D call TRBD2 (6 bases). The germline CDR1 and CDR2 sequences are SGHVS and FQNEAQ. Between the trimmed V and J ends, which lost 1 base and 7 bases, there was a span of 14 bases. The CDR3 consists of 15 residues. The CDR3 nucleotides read TGTGCCAGCAGCTTAGGTGCGGGGCCTGGGAATGAGCAGTTCTTC. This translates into CASSLGAGPGNEQFF.

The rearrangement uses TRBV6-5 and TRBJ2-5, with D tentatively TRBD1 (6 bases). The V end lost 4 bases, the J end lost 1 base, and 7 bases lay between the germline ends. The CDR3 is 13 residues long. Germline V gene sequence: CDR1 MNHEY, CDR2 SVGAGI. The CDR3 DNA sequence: TGTGCCAGCAGTTCGACAGGCCAAGAGACCCAGTACTTC. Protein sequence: CASSSTGQETQYF.

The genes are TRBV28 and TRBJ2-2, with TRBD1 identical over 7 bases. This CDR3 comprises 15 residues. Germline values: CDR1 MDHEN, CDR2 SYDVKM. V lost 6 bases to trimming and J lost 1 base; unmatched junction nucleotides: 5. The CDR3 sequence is CASSSGTVNTGELFF. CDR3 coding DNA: TGTGCCAGCAGCTCCGGGACAGTGAACACCGGGGAGCTGTTTTTT.

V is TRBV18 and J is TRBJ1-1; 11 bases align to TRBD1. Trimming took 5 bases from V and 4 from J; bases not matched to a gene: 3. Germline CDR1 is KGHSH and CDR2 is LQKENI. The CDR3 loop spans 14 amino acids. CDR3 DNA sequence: TGTGCCAGCTCATCCGGGACAGGGGGCACTGAAGCTTTCTTT. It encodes CASSSGTGGTEAFF. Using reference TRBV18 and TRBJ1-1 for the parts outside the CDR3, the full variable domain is NAGVMQNPRHLVRRRGQEARLRCSPMKGHSHVYWYRQLPEEGLKFMVYLQKENIIDESGMPKERFSAEFPKEGPSILRIQQVVRGDSAAYFCASSSGTGGTEAFFGQGTRLTVV.

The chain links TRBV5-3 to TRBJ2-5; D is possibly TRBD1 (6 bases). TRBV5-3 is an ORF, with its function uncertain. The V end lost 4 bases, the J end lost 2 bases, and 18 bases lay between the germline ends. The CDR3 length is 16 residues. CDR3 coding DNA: TGTGCCAGAAGCCATTCTGGCTGGGGGCAGCAAGAGACCCAGTACTTC. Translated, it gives CARSHSGWGQQETQYF.

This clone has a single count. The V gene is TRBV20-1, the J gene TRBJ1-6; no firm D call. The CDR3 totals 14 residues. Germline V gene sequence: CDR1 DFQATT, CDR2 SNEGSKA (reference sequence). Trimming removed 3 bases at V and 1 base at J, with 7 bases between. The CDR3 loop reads CSASAGSYNSPLHF. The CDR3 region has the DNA TGCAGTGCTAGTGCCGGTTCCTATAATTCACCCCTCCACTTT.

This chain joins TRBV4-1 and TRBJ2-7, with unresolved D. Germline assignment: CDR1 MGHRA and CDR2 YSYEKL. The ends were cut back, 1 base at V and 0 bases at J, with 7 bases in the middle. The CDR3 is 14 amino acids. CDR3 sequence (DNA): TGCGCCAGCAGCCAAGGGCAGGTCTCCTACGAGCAGTACTTC. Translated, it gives CASSQGQVSYEQYF.

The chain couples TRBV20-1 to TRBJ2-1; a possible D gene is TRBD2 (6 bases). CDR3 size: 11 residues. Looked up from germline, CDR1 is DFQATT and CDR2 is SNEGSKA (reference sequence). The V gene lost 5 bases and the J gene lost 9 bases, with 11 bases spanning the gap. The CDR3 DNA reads TGCAGTGCTCGGACTATCCCTGAGCAGTTCTTC. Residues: CSARTIPEQFF.

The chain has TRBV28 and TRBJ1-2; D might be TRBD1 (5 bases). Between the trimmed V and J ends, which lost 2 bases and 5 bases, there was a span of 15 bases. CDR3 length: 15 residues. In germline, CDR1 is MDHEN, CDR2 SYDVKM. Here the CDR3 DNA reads TGTGCCAGCAGTTTACAAACGGGGGTCGGTTATGGCTACACCTTC. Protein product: CASSLQTGVGYGYTF.

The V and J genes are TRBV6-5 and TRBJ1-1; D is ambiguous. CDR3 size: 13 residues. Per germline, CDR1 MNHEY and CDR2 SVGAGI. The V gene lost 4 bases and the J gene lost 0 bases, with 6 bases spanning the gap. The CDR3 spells CASSFQMNTEAFF. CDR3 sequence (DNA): TGTGCCAGCAGTTTCCAGATGAACACTGAAGCTTTCTTT.

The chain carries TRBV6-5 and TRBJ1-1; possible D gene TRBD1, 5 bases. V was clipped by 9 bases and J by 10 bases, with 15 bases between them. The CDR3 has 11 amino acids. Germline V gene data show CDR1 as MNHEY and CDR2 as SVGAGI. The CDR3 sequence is CASQLGRVAFF. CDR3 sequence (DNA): TGTGCCAGTCAACTTGGCAGGGTAGCTTTCTTT.

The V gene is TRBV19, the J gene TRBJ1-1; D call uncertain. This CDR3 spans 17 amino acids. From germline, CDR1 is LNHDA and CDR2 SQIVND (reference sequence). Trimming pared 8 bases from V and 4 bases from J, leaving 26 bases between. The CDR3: CASRKRLGSNLATEAFF. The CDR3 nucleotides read TGTGCCAGTCGTAAAAGGCTGGGGAGCAACCTGGCCACTGAAGCTTTCTTT. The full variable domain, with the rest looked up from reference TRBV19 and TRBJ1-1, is DGGITQSPKYLFRKEGQNVTLSCEQNLNHDAMYWYRQDPGQGLRLIYYSQIVNDFQKGDIAEGYSVSREKKESFPLTVTSAQKNPTAFYLCASRKRLGSNLATEAFFGQGTRLTVV.

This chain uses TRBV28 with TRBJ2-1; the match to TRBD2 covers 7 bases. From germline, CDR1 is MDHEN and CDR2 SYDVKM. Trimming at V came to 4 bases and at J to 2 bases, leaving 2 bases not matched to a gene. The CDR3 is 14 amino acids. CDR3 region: CASSYGLAYNEQFF. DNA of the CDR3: TGTGCCAGCAGTTACGGACTAGCCTACAATGAGCAGTTCTTC.